This T cell receptor beta chain was documented in a study of blood T cell repertoires in COVID-19. Study details: Acute and convalescent COVID-19 specimens originated in the United States, Italy and Spain. T cells, B-cell-depleted T cells, or PBMCs supplied cDNA or gDNA.

Methods used by the authors: Estimation of nucleated cell counts relied on the amplification of reference gene primers. The method was immunoSEQ multiplex PCR; TCRdb's version includes in-frame clones alone and lacks a portion of them. V and J calls and clone size are as listed in that table; D and trimming were resolved from the DNA. Here the sample spans about 9,600 clones, nearly 90% being singletons. The sequencing input was peripheral blood. This TCR was recovered from a human donor in a cohort sampled during active COVID-19.

CDR3 loop: CASSPPGSPLHF. CDR3 DNA: TGTGCCAGCAGCCCCCCCGGTTCACCCCTCCACTTT. The rearrangement joins TRBV12-3 or TRBV12-4 to TRBJ1-6; D unclear. The CDR3 consists of 12 residues. Trimming took off 6 bases at V and 9 bases at J, with 9 bases between the two ends.